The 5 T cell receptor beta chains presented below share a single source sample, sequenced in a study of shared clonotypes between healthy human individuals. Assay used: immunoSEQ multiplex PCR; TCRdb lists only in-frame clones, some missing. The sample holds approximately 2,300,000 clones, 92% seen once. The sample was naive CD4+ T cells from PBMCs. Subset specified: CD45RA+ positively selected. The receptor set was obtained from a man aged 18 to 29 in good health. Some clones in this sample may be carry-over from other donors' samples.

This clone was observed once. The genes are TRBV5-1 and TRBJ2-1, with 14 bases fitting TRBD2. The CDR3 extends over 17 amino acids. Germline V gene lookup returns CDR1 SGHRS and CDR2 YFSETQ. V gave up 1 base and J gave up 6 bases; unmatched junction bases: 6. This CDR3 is CASSLPRTSGGFNEQFF. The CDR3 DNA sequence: TGCGCCAGCAGCTTGCCACGGACTAGCGGGGGGTTCAATGAGCAGTTCTTC.

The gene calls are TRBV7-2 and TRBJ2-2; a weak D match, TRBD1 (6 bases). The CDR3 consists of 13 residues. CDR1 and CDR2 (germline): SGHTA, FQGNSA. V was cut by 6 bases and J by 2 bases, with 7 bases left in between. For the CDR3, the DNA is TGTGCCAGCAGAGGGGGTAACACCGGGGAGCTGTTTTTT. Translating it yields CASRGGNTGELFF.

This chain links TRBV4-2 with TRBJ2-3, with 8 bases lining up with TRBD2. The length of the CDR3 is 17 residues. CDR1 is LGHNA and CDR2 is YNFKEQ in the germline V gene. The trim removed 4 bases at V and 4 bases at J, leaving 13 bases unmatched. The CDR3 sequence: CASSPRGLAISPDTQYF. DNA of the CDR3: TGTGCCAGCAGCCCCCGAGGACTAGCCATTTCCCCAGATACGCAGTATTTT.

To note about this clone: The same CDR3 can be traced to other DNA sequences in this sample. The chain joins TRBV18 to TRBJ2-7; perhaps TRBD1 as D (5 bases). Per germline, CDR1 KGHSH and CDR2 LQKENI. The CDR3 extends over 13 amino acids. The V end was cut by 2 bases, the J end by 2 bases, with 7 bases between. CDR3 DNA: TGTGCCAGCTCACCAGGGGCTGCCTACGAGCAGTACTTC. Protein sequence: CASSPGAAYEQYF. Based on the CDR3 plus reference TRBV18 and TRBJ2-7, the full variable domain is NAGVMQNPRHLVRRRGQEARLRCSPMKGHSHVYWYRQLPEEGLKFMVYLQKENIIDESGMPKERFSAEFPKEGPSILRIQQVVRGDSAAYFCASSPGAAYEQYFGPGTRLTVT.

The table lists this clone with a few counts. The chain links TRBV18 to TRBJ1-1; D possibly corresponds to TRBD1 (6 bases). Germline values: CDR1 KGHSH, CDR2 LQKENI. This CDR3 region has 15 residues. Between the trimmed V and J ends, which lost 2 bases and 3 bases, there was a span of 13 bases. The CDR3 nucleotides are TGTGCCAGCTCACCAGGGGGGGCTAGGGACACTGAAGCTTTCTTT. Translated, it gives CASSPGGARDTEAFF.